This TCR beta chain was obtained from a study of cytomegalovirus exposure and HLA in healthy donors. The PCR ran on 60 Vbeta and 13 Jbeta primers. Method: immunoSEQ multiplex PCR; TCRdb's copy keeps in-frame clones and lacks some. The table has about 120,000 clones, just under 70% seen once. Those who donated were healthy bone marrow donors. This clone was observed a handful of times. Its matching antigen is unknown. General observations from the study: Confirmation was obtained in vitro that a few CMV-associated chains are specific for CMV antigens. It emerged from a later analysis that several of the most significant clusters appeared to be linked to common viral pathogens. A later analysis found that most CMV-associated TCR beta chains appeared HLA-restricted.

Trimming removed 6 bases from V and 2 bases from J; junction bases left unmatched: 3. Germline CDR1 reads LNHDA; CDR2 reads SQIVND (reference sequence). The CDR3 covers 14 residues. The source is a man aged 25 to 40 in good health and CMV-seropositive. The rearrangement links TRBV19 to TRBJ2-1; 8 bases are shared with TRBD1. Sequenced: PBMCs. CDR3 coding DNA: TGTGCCAGTAGCCAGGGGGCCCCCTACAATGAGCAGTTCTTC. This sequence encodes CASSQGAPYNEQFF.